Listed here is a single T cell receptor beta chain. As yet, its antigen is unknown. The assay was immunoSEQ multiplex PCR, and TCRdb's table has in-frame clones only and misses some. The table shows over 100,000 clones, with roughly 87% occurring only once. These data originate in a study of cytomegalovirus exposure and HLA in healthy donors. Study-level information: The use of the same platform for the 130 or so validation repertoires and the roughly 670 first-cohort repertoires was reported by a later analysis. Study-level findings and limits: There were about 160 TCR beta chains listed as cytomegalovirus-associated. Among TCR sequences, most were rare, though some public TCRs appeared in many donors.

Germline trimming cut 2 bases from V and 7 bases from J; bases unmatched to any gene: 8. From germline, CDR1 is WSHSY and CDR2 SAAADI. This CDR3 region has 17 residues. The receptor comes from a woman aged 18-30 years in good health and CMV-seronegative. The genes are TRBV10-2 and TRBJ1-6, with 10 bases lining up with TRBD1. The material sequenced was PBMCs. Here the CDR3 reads CASSEGRGQGPNSPLHF. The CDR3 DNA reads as TGCGCCAGCAGTGAGGGGCGGGGACAGGGGCCGAATTCACCCCTCCACTTT.